This TCR beta chain stems from a study of T cells in Graves' hyperthyroidism and ophthalmopathy. About the study: Peripheral blood samples were taken at initial diagnosis, prior to any treatment.

Study observations and caveats: Ophthalmopathy and stable hyperthyroidism were told apart by a 13 V-J model. In blood, most of the thyroid clonotypes expanded above 0.001 were also present.

V trimming: 4 bases; J trimming: 5 bases; junction bases outside the gene matches: 13. Germline CDR1 reads SGHTA; CDR2 reads FQGNSA. The CDR3 has 17 residues. This clonotype was seen ten or more times. The antigen remains undetermined. Amplified TCR beta CDR3 regions derived from RNA transcripts. HTBI primers were the set used in a first-round RT-PCR of the TCR CDR3. In TCRdb, the multiplex PCR reads were re-called with MiXCR into one record per CDR3 protein. The top ten hold roughly 30% of the sample, which has about 760,000 distinct CDR3 sequences, over 35% seen once. The sequence derives from a woman aged 35 to 49 with Graves' hyperthyroidism. The sample was blood. The rearrangement joins TRBV7-2 to TRBJ2-5; 10 bases agree with TRBD1. The CDR3 protein is CASSSEPTGTGVETQYF. For the CDR3, the DNA is TGTGCCAGCAGCTCCGAGCCCACCGGGACAGGGGTGGAGACCCAGTACTTC.